This T cell receptor beta chain was sequenced during a study of early T cells in non-severe SARS-CoV-2 infection. Study details: Sequencing used unsorted whole-blood bulk RNA, so chains lack pairing.

Details on this clonotype: Its antigen is undetermined.

Individual cDNA molecules carried attached unique molecular identifiers. TCRdb re-called the 5' RACE reads with MiXCR, one entry per CDR3 protein. The data show tens of thousands of distinct CDR3 sequences, with about 10% seen just once and around 3.7% held by the top ten. CDR1 and CDR2 (germline): SGHDN, FVKESK. There are 13 residues in the CDR3. The V end was cut by 2 bases, the J end by 2 bases, with 6 bases between. Study-wide findings and caveats: Reliance on VDJdb matching favored anti-spike CD8 responses; private and CD4 specificities were missed.

The receptor's source is an adult who was a healthcare worker with PCR-confirmed SARS-CoV-2 infection or an uninfected control (not recorded which). The chain is built from TRBV14 and TRBJ1-1; D uncertain. The sample in question was whole blood, obtained at baseline. In DNA form, the CDR3 reads TGTGCCAGCAGCCAACCAGGTAACACTGAAGCTTTCTTT. It specifies CASSQPGNTEAFF.